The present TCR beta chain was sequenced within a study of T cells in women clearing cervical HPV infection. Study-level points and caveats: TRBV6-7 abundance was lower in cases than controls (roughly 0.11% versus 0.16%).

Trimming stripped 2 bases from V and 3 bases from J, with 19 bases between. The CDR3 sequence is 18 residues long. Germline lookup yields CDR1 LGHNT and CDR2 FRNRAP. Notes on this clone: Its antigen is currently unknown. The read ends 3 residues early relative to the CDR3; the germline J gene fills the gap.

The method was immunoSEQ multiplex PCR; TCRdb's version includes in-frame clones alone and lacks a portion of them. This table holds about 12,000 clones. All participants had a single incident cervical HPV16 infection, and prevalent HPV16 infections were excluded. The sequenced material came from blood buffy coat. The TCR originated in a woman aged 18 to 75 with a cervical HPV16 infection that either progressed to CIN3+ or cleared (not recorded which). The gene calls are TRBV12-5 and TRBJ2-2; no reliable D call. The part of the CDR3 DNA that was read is TGTGCTAGTGGTTTGTCGATGACTTCCTCACCGGACACCGGGGAG. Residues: CASGLSMTSSPDTGE. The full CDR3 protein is CASGLSMTSSPDTGELFF.